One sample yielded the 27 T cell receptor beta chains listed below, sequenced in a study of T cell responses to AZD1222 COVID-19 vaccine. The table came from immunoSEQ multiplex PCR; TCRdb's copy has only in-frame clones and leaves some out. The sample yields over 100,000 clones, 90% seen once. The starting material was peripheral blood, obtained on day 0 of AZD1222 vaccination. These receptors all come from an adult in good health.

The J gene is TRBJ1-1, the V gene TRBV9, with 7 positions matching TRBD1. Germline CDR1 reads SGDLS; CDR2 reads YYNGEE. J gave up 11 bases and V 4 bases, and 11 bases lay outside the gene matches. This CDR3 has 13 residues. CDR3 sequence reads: CASSPPGGTVAFF. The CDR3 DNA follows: TGTGCCAGCAGCCCTCCCGGGGGGACAGTGGCTTTCTTT.

This chain's CDR3 is CASSGTGGRTGELFF. The CDR3 DNA reads as TGTGCCAGCAGCGGTACAGGGGGGCGGACCGGGGAGCTGTTTTTT. The J gene is TRBJ2-2, the V gene TRBV7-2, with TRBD1 matching over 8 bases. Losses at the gene ends were 5 bases for V and 5 bases for J; bases not matched to a gene: 7. This CDR3 has 15 amino acids. The V gene's germline CDR1 is SGHTA and CDR2 FQGNSA.

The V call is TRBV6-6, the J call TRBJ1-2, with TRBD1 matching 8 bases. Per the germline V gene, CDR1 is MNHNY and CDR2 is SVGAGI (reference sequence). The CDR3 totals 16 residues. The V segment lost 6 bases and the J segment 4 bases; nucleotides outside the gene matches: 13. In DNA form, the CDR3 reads TGTGCCAGCAGCCGGAGGGACAGGCGAAAAGGCTATGGCTACACCTTC. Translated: CASSRRDRRKGYGYTF.

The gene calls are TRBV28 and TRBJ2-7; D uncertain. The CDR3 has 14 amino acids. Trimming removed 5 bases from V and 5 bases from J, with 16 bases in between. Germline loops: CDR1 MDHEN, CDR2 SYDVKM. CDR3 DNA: TGTGCCAGCAGTCACGTTTCAACAGTTAACGAGCAGTACTTC. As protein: CASSHVSTVNEQYF.

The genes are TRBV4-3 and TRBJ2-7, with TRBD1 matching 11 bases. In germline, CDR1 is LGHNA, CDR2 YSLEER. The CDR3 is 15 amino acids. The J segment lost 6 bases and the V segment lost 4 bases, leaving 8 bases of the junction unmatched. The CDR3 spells CASSRLPGQGVEQYF. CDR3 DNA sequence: TGCGCCAGCAGCCGGCTACCGGGACAGGGGGTCGAGCAGTACTTC.

CDR3: CAWSVPQIGGYTF. The CDR3 DNA reads TGTGCCTGGAGTGTACCTCAGATTGGTGGCTACACCTTC. J is TRBJ1-2 and V is TRBV30; D not certain. In germline, CDR1 is GTSNPN, CDR2 SVGIG (reference sequence). The CDR3 runs 13 residues. Deletions cut 0 bases from V and 7 bases from J, with 12 bases between. The full variable domain, completed using reference TRBV30 and TRBJ1-2, is SQTIHQWPATLVQPVGSPLSLECTVEGTSNPNLYWYRQAAGRGLQLLFYSVGIGQISSEVPQNLSASRPQDRQFILSSKKLLLSDSGFYLCAWSVPQIGGYTFGSGTRLTVV.

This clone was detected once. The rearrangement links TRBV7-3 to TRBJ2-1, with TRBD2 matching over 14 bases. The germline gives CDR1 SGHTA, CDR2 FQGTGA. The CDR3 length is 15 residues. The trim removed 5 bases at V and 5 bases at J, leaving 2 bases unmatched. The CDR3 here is CASSQGLAGDNEQFF. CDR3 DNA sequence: TGTGCCAGCAGCCAGGGACTAGCGGGGGACAATGAGCAGTTCTTC.

The DNA for the CDR3 is TGTGCCAGCTCTCAGGGGGCGGGTAGCAATCAGCCCCAGCATTTT. Its translation: CASSQGAGSNQPQHF. The genes are TRBV18 and TRBJ1-5; 8 bases line up with TRBD1. V dropped 6 bases and J dropped 0; count of bases not matched to a gene: 4. Germline CDR1 KGHSH, CDR2 LQKENI. The CDR3 length is 15 residues.

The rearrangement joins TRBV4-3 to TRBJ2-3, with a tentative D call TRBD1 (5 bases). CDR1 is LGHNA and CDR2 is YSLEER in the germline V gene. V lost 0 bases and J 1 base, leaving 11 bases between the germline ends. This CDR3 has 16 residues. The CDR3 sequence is CASSQDQGWGTDTQYF. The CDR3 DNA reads TGCGCCAGCAGCCAAGATCAGGGCTGGGGCACAGATACGCAGTATTTT.

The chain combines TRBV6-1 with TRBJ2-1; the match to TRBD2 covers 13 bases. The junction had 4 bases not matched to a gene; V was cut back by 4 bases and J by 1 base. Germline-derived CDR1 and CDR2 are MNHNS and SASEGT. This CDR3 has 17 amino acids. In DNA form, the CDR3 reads TGTGCCAGCAGTGTCACTAGCGGGGGGGGATCCTACAATGAGCAGTTCTTC. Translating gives CASSVTSGGGSYNEQFF.

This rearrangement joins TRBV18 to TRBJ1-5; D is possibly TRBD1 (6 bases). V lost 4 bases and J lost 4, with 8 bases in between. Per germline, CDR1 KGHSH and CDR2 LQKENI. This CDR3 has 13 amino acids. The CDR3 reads CASSQGENQPQHF. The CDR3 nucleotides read TGTGCCAGCTCACAGGGGGAGAATCAGCCCCAGCATTTT. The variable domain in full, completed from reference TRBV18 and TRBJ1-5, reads NAGVMQNPRHLVRRRGQEARLRCSPMKGHSHVYWYRQLPEEGLKFMVYLQKENIIDESGMPKERFSAEFPKEGPSILRIQQVVRGDSAAYFCASSQGENQPQHFGDGTRLSIL.

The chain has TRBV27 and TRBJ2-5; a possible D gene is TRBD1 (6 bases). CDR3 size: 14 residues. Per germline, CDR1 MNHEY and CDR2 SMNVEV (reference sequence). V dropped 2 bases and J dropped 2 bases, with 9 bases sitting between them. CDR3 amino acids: CASSLVGQQETQYF. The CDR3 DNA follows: TGTGCCAGCAGTTTAGTCGGACAGCAAGAGACCCAGTACTTC.

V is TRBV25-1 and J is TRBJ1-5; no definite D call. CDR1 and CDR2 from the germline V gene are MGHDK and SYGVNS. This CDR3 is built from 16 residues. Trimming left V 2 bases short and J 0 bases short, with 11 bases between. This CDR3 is CASSEGCLVSNQPQHF. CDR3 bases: TGTGCCAGCAGTGAAGGTTGTCTCGTTAGCAATCAGCCCCAGCATTTT.

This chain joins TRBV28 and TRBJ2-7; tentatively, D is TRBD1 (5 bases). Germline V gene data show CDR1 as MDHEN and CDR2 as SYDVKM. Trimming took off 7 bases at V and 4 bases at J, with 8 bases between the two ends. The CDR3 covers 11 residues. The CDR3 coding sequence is TGTGCCAGCATTAAGGGGTACGAGCAGTACTTC. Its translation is CASIKGYEQYF.

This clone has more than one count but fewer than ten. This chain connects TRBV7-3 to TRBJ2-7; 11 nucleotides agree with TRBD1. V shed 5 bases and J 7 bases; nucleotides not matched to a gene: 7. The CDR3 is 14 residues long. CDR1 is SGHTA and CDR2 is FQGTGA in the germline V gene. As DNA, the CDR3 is TGTGCCAGCAGCCGGACAGGGGGCAGCAGGGAGCAGTACTTC. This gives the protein CASSRTGGSREQYF.

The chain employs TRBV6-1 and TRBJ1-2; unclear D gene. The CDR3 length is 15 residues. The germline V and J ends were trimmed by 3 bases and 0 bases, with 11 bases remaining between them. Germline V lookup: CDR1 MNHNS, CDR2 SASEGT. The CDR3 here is CASSDSPGANYGYTF. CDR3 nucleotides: TGTGCCAGCAGTGACAGCCCGGGCGCTAACTATGGCTACACCTTC.

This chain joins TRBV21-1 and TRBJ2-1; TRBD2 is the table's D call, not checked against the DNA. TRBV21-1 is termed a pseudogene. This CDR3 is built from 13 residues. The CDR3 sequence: CASSIDRDNEQFF. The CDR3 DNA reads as TGTGCCAGCAGCATAGACCGGGACAATGAGCAGTTCTTC.

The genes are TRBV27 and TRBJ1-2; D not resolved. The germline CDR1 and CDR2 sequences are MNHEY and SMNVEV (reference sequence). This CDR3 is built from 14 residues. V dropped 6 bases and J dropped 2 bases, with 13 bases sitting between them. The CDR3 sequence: CASSRDYNNYGYTF. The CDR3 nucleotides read TGTGCCAGCAGCCGGGATTATAACAACTATGGCTACACCTTC.

CDR3 nucleotide sequence: TGTGCCAGCAGTCCCCGGACAGGGACAGCTGATACGCAGTATTTT. Translation: CASSPRTGTADTQYF. This chain joins TRBV28 and TRBJ2-3, with 8 positions matching TRBD1. There are 15 residues in the CDR3. The J segment lost 6 bases and the V segment lost 5 bases, leaving 10 bases of the junction unmatched. Germline loops: CDR1 MDHEN, CDR2 SYDVKM.

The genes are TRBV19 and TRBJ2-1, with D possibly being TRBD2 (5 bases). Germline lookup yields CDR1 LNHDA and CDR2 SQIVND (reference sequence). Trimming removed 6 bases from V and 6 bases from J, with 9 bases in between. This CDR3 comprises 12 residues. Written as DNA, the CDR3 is TGTGCCAGTAGAGGACTCGTCAATGAGCAGTTCTTC. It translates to CASRGLVNEQFF. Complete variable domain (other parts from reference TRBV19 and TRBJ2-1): DGGITQSPKYLFRKEGQNVTLSCEQNLNHDAMYWYRQDPGQGLRLIYYSQIVNDFQKGDIAEGYSVSREKKESFPLTVTSAQKNPTAFYLCASRGLVNEQFFGPGTRLTVL.

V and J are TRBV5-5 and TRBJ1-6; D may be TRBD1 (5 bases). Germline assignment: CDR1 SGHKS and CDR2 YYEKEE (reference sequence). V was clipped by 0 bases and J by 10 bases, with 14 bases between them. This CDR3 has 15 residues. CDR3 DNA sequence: TGTGCCAGCAGCTTGGTTGGGCAGGGCGCATCACCCCTCCACTTT. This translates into CASSLVGQGASPLHF.

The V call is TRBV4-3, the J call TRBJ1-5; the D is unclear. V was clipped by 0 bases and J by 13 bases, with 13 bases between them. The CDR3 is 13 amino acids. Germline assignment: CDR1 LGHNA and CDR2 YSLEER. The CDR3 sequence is CASSQDWRSGQHF. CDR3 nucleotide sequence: TGCGCCAGCAGCCAAGATTGGCGCTCGGGACAGCATTTT.

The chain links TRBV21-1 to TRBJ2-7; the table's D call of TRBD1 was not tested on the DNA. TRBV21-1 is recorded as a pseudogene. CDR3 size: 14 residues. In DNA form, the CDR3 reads TGTGCCAGCAAGGGGAAACAGGGATCGGACGAGCAGTACTTC. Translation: CASKGKQGSDEQYF.

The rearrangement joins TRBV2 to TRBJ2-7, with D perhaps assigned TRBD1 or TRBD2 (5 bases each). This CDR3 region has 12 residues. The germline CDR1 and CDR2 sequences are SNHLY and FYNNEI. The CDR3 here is CAAAQGPDEQYF. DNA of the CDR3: TGTGCGGCAGCCCAGGGACCTGACGAGCAGTACTTC.

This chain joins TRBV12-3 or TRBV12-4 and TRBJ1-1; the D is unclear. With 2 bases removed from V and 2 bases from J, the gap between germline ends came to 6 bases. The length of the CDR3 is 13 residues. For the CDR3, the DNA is TGTGCCAGCAGTTTAAAGCTAAACACTGAAGCTTTCTTT. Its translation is CASSLKLNTEAFF.

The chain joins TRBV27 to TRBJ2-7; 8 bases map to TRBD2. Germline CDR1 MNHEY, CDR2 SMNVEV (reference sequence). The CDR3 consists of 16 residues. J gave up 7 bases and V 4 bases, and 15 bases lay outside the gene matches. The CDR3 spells CASSSWTSSLAGEQYF. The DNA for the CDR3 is TGTGCCAGCAGTTCCTGGACTAGCAGTTTAGCGGGTGAGCAGTACTTC.

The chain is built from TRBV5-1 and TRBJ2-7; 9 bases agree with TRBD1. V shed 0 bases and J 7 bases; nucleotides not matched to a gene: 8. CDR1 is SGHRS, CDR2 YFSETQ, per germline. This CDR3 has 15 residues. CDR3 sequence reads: CASSLDGTGNREQYF. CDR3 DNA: TGCGCCAGCAGCTTGGACGGGACAGGGAATCGAGAGCAGTACTTC.